This T cell receptor (beta chain) was sequenced in a study of tumor-infiltrating lymphocytes in primary liver carcinoma. At the level of the study: Ranging in age from 30 to 69 years, the patients were men and women. Study observations and caveats: Reduced overlap was seen in tumor-adjacent and tumor-blood pairs versus tumor region pairs. Presence in all five tumor regions was observed for only about 7-24% of top clones.

Total RNA amounting to 500 ng was the source from which TCR beta cDNA was made with a constant-region primer. For TCR beta, libraries were produced by three nested multiplex PCR rounds using slightly modified ARM-PCR. Primers for the first two PCR rounds were TRBV1-TRBV30 forward primers and a C-beta reverse primer (roughly 9 cycles per round). TCRdb independently ran MiXCR on the multiplex PCR reads; one entry per CDR3 protein. This repertoire shows 95,000 to 150,000 distinct CDR3 sequences, 60% to 70% found once; its top ten account for roughly 9%. Regarding this clonotype: No antigen is known for it. The junction departs from the called germline gene at one end, perhaps through a read error.

CDR3 length equals 15 residues. The V gene's germline CDR1 is LGHNA and CDR2 YNFKEQ. Co-extraction yielded RNA and DNA from roughly 20-30 mg of unsorted bulk tissue. The cohort consisted of patients whose primary liver carcinoma was surgically resected. The chain links TRBV4-2 to TRBJ1-2; D call uncertain. This TCR derives from a woman aged 55-70 years with primary liver carcinoma and hepatitis B virus infection. Input material: liver tumor tissue from sampling region 1. Subset given: tumor region T1, superior pole. The CDR3 sequence: CASIQDIYSSYDYTF. CDR3 nucleotide sequence: TGTGCCAGCATCCAAGATATTTACAGCTCCTATGACTACACCTTC.